The clone carrying this T cell receptor beta chain was counted between two and nine times. The data originate from a study of blood T cells in healthy people across ages. Next came a second PCR, run for roughly 6 to 11 cycles, which used a sample-barcoded 5' primer along with a J-beta primer mix. TCRdb reanalysed the 5' RACE reads using MiXCR and keeps one entry per CDR3 protein. The repertoire holds about 780,000 distinct CDR3 sequences, 35% to 60% seen once, with 15% to 20% in the top ten. V lost 3 bases and J lost 2, with 14 bases in between. In germline, CDR1 is MDHEN, CDR2 SYDVKM. This CDR3 spans 16 amino acids.

The receptor was derived from a man older than 75 in good health. The sequenced material came from blood. This chain connects TRBV28 to TRBJ2-1; D tentatively fits TRBD1 or TRBD2 (5 bases each). CDR3 bases: TGTGCCAGCAGTTTGGGGCCTAGCATGACCTACAATGAGCAGTTCTTC. It specifies CASSLGPSMTYNEQFF.